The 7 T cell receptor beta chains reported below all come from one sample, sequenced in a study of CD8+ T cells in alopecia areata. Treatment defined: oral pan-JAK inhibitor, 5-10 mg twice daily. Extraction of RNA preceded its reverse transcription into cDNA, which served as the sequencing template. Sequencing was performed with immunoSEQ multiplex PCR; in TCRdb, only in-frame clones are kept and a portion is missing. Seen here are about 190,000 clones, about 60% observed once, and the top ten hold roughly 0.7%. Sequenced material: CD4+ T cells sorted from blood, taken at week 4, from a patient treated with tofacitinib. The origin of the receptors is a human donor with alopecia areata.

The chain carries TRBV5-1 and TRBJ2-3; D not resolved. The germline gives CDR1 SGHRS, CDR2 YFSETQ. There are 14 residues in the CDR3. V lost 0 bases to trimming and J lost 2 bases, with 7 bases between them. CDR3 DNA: TGCGCCAGCAGCTTGGTGGTGGACACAGATACGCAGTATTTT. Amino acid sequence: CASSLVVDTDTQYF. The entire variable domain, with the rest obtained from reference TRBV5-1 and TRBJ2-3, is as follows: KAGVTQTPRYLIKTRGQQVTLSCSPISGHRSVSWYQQTPGQGLQFLFEYFSETQRNKGNFPGRFSGRQFSNSRSEMNVSTLELGDSALYLCASSLVVDTDTQYFGPGTRLTVL.

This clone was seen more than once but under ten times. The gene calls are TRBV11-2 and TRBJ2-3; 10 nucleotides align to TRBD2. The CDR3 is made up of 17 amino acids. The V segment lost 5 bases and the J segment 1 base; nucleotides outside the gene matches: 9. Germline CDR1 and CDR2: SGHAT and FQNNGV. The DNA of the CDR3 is TGTGCCAGCAGCCCCTGGGAGCGGGAGGGCCGCACAGATACGCAGTATTTT. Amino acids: CASSPWEREGRTDTQYF.

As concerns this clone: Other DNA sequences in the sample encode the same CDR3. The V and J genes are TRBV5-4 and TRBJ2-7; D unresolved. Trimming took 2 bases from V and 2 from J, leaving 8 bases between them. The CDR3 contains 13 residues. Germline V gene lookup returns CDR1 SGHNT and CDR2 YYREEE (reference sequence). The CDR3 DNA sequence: TGTGCCAGCAGCTTCGCAGGTACCTACGAGCAGTACTTC. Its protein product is CASSFAGTYEQYF.

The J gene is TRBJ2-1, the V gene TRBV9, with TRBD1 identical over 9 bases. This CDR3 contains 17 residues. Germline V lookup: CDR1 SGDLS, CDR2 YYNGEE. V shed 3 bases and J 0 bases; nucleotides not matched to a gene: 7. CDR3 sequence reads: CASSAGTGSPSYNEQFF. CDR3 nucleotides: TGTGCCAGCAGCGCCGGGACAGGGTCTCCCTCCTACAATGAGCAGTTCTTC.

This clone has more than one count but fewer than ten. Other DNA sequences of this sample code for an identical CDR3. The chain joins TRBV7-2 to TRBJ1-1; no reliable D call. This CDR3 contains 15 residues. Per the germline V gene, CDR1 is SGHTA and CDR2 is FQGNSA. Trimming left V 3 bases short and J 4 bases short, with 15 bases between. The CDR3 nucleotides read TGTGCCAGCAGCTTCCGACAAGGAGAAGGCACTGAAGCTTTCTTT. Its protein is CASSFRQGEGTEAFF.

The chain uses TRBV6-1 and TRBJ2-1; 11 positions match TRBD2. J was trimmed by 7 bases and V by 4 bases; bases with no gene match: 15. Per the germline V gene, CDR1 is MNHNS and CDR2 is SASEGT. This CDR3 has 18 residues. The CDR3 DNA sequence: TGTGCCAGCAGTGGGGTTAGCGGGAGGGCCGATAGGCGTAATGAGCAGTTCTTC. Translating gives CASSGVSGRADRRNEQFF.

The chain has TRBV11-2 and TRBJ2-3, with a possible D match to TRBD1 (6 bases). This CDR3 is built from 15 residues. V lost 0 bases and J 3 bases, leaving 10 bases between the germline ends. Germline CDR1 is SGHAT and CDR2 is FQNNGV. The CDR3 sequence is CASSLDRGETDTQYF. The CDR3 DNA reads TGTGCCAGCAGCTTAGACAGGGGAGAGACAGATACGCAGTATTTT. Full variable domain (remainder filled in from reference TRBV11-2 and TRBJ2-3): EAGVAQSPRYKIIEKRQSVAFWCNPISGHATLYWYQQILGQGPKLLIQFQNNGVVDDSQLPKDRFSAERLKGVDSTLKIQPAKLEDSAVYLCASSLDRGETDTQYFGPGTRLTVL.